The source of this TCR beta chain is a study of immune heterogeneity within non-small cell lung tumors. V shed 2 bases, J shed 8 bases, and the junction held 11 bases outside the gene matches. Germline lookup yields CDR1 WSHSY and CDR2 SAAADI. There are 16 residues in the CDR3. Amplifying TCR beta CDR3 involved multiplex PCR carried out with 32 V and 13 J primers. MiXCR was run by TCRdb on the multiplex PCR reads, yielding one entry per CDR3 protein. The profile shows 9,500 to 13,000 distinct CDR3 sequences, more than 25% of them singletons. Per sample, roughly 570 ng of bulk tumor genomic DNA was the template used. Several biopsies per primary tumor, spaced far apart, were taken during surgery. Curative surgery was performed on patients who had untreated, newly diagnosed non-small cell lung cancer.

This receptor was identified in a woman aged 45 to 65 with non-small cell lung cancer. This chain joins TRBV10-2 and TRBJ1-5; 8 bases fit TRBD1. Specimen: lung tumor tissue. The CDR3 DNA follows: TGCGCCAGCAGTGAGGTCGTGACAGGGGCGGTGGAGCCCCAGCATTTT. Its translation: CASSEVVTGAVEPQHF.